This TCR beta chain was retrieved from a study of early T cells in non-severe SARS-CoV-2 infection. In the study overall: Unsorted whole blood bulk RNA was sequenced, with unpaired chains.

Germline CDR1 SEHNR, CDR2 FQNEAQ (reference sequence). J lost 6 bases, V lost 5 bases, and 7 bases had no gene match. The CDR3 length is 15 residues. Many counts were recorded for this clonotype. The target antigen is unknown. The study's findings and limits: Matching against VDJdb likely underestimated virus-specific expansions, favoring anti-spike CD8.

Individually, cDNA molecules had unique molecular identifiers attached to them. TCRdb reprocessed the 5' RACE reads via MiXCR and lists one record per CDR3 protein. The sample contains 55,000 to 85,000 distinct CDR3 sequences, approximately 11% of which appear only once. This TCR was recovered from an adult who was a healthcare worker with PCR-confirmed SARS-CoV-2 infection or an uninfected control (not recorded which). This specimen was whole blood, taken at baseline. This rearrangement joins TRBV7-9 to TRBJ1-5; 10 positions agree with TRBD1. The CDR3 loop reads CASSPGQGSGQPQHF. The DNA of the CDR3 is TGTGCCAGCAGCCCGGGACAGGGGAGCGGTCAGCCCCAGCATTTT.